These 2 T cell receptor beta chains came from one sample sequenced in a study of T cells after posttransplantation cyclophosphamide. The table came from immunoSEQ multiplex PCR; TCRdb's copy has only in-frame clones and leaves some out. The sample has about 5,900 clones, 82% seen once. Treatment was busulfan-fludarabine conditioning, a marrow graft, and cyclophosphamide on days +3 and +4. The sample in question was CD4+ T cells sorted from blood, obtained around 350 days after allogeneic stem cell transplant with posttransplant cyclophosphamide. Receptor source: a male patient in his fifties who received an allogeneic stem cell transplant from a related donor and was CMV-positive. Part of the T cell pool may stem from the graft donor.

The chain has TRBV7-2 and TRBJ1-5; 9 positions match TRBD1. Trimming removed 5 bases from V and 6 bases from J; junction bases left unmatched: 5. CDR1 and CDR2 (germline): SGHTA, FQGNSA. The CDR3 is 14 amino acids. Here the CDR3 DNA reads TGTGCCAGCAGCATACGACAGGGGGGTCAGCCCCAGCATTTT. This translates into CASSIRQGGQPQHF. Filled out from reference TRBV7-2 and TRBJ1-5, the complete variable domain reads GAGVSQSPSNKVTEKGKDVELRCDPISGHTALYWYRQSLGQGLEFLIYFQGNSAPDKSGLPSDRFSAERTGGSVSTLTIQRTQQEDSAVYLCASSIRQGGQPQHFGDGTRLSIL.

V gene TRBV10-3 combines with J gene TRBJ1-5, with D uncertain. The CDR3 length is 13 residues. CDR1 and CDR2 (germline): ENHRY, SYGVKD. V lost 5 bases and J 5 bases, leaving 10 bases between the germline ends. This CDR3 is CAISRQDDQPQHF. In DNA, the CDR3 is TGTGCCATCAGTAGGCAGGATGATCAGCCCCAGCATTTT.